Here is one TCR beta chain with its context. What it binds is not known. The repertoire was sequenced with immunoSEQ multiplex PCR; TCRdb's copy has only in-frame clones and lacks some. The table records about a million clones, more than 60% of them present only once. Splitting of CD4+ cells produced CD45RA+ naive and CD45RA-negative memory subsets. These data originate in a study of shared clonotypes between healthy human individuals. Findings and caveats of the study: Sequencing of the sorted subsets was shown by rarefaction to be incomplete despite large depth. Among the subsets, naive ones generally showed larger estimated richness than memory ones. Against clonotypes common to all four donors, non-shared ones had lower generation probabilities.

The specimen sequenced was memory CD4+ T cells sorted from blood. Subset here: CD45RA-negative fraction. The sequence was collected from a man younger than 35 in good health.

Written as DNA, the CDR3 is TGTGCCAGCAGCATAGATGGACTAGTAGTAGGAGAGACCCAGTACTTC. Protein: CASSIDGLVVGETQYF. The chain has TRBV5-4 and TRBJ2-5; 7 positions agree with TRBD2. This CDR3 has 16 amino acids. The ends lost 4 bases at V and 4 bases at J; junction bases unmatched: 13. CDR1 is SGHNT and CDR2 is YYREEE in the germline V gene (reference sequence).